This T cell receptor (beta chain) was identified during a study of monozygotic twins with inflammatory bowel disease. CDR3 length: 14 amino acids. The germline V gene has CDR1 SGHTA and CDR2 FQGTGA. Notes on the study in general: Fewer clonotypes were shared with others by IBD patients than by healthy twins, especially with disease activity. For repertoire similarity, concordant twins did not differ from discordant twins, possibly because power was limited.

On this clonotype itself: Its antigen is undetermined.

Total RNA input per TCR library was around 3,500 ng. Two nested PCRs, of around 16 and 10 cycles, processed TCRalpha and TCRbeta cDNA. With the 5' RACE reads reprocessed, TCRdb shows one record per CDR3 protein and no DNA. The sample has roughly 150,000 distinct CDR3 sequences; the top ten hold roughly 3%. Sequences were obtained from blood. The V gene is TRBV7-3, the J gene TRBJ2-1; the TCRdb D gene call, TRBD1, has no DNA to confirm it. This receptor was identified in a human donor with ulcerative colitis or Crohn's disease, or a healthy co-twin of an affected twin (not recorded which). The CDR3 protein is CASSLTSRGSEQFF.